This T cell receptor (beta chain) appears in the sequencing data of a study of CD8 T cells in Susac syndrome. Sequencing of TCR beta drew on CD8+ and CD4+ T cells from blood. After extraction with the RNeasy kit, about 0.5 to 1 ug of the RNA was reverse transcribed using random hexamers. Amplification of TCR beta CDR3 used immunoSEQ multiplex PCR across 54 Vbeta and 13 Jbeta. TCRdb fed the immunoSEQ multiplex PCR reads into MiXCR, producing one record per CDR3 protein. The table has tens of thousands of distinct CDR3 sequences, 96% seen once. V lost 1 base and J lost 3, with 6 bases in between. The CDR3 consists of 13 residues. Germline V lookup: CDR1 LGHDT, CDR2 YNNKEL (reference sequence).

Sequencing was done on a sample of CD4+ T cells from PBMCs. V usage is TRBV3-1 and J usage is TRBJ1-2; D is undetermined. The source is a human donor with multiple sclerosis. For the CDR3, the DNA is TGTGCCAGCAGCCAAGCGCCAGACTATGGCTACACCTTC. Amino acid sequence: CASSQAPDYGYTF.